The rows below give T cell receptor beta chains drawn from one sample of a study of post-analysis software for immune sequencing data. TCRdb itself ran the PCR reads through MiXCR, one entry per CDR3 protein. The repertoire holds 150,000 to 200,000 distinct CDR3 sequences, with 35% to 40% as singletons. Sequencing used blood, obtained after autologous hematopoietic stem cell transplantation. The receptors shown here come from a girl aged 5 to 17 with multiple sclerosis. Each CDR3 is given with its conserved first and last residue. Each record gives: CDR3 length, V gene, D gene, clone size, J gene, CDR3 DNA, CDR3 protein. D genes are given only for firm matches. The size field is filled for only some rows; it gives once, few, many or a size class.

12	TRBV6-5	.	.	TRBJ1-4	TGTGCCAGCGGCAGGGATGAGGAAAAACTGTTTTTT	CASGRDEEKLFF
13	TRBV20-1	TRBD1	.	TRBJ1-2	TGCAGTGCTTATACCGGGACAGCCTATGGCTACACCTTC	CSAYTGTAYGYTF
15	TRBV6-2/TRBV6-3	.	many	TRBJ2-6	TGTGCCAGCAGTTACGGGGGATCTGGGGCCAACGTCCTGACTTTC	CASSYGGSGANVLTF
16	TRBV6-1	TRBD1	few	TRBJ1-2	TGTGCCAGCAGTGAAGCCCAACCTACAGGGGGTTATGGCTACACCTTC	CASSEAQPTGGYGYTF
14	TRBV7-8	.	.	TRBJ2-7	TGTGCCAGCAGCTTAGGGTCTTCGGGCTACGGGCAGTACTTC	CASSLGSSGYGQYF
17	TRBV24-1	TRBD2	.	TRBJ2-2	TGTGCCACCAGTGATCCATCCGGGACTAGACCTACCGGGGAGCTGTTTTTT	CATSDPSGTRPTGELFF
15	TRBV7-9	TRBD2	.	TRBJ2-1	TGTGCCAGCAGCTCGCCGGGACTAGCGAGGAATGAGCAGTTCTTC	CASSSPGLARNEQFF
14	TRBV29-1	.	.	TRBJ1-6	TGCAGCGTTGAAGCAGGACCCCGTAATTCACCCCTCCACTTT	CSVEAGPRNSPLHF
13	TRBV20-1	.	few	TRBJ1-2	TGCAGTGCTAGAGATGAGGCAGGGGAAGGCTACACCTTC	CSARDEAGEGYTF
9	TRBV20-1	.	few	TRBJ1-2	TGCAGTGCTAGTCGCGGCTACACCTTC	CSASRGYTF
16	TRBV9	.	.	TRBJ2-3	TGTGCCAGCAGCGTAGGTAGCGGCCTAAGCACAGATACGCAGTATTTT	CASSVGSGLSTDTQYF
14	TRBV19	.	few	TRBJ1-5	TGTGCCAGTAGTATATTTAAAGGGGGTCAGCCCCAGCATTTT	CASSIFKGGQPQHF
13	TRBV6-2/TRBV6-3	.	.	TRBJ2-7	TGTGCCAGCAGCCTGGAAACAGGGAACGAGCAGTACTTC	CASSLETGNEQYF
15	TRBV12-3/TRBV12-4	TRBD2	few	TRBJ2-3	TGTGCCAGCAGTTCCTCGGGACTAGCCGGAGATACGCAGTATTTT	CASSSSGLAGDTQYF
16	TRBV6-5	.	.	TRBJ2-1	TGTGCCAGCAGTTACTATGGGACAAGCTCCTACAATGAGCAGTTCTTC	CASSYYGTSSYNEQFF
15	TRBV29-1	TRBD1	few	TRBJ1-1	TGCAGCGGGCGGTTAACAGGGGGCGCAGGATCTGAAGCTTTCTTT	CSGRLTGGAGSEAFF
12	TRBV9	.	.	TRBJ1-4	TGTGCCAGCAGCCCCGGGGGTGAAAAACTGTTTTTT	CASSPGGEKLFF
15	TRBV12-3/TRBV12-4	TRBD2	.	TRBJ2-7	TGTGCCAGCAGTTTCGGGGCTAGCGGATCCTACGAGCAGTACTTC	CASSFGASGSYEQYF